The next 2 T cell receptor beta chains were all read from a single sample in a study of beta chain features in type 1 diabetes (dated by TCRdb to 2016 to 2019). Libraries were built with the immunoSEQ multiplex PCR assay. The entire amount of isolated RNA was reverse transcribed using the High Capacity cDNA Reverse Transcription Kit, so the sequenced TCRB transcripts were expressed ones. In TCRdb, the immuneACCESS table is reduced to in-frame sequences with V and J assigned. These tables do not hold every clone; where another copy was compared, an unresolved V gene accounts for under half, and the others remain unexplained. The sample table shows some 640,000 clones, and more than 12% are seen once. The ten largest account for 0.035% to 0.04% of the sample. Which antigens these TCRs recognize remains unknown. What the work shows at the level of the full study, not this receptor alone: Type 1 diabetes patients showed a moderate but significant shortening of TCRB CDR3 length in all four CD4+ subsets.

Sequencing used naive CD4+ T cells from blood. The cell subset or site label on this specimen signifies: true naive CD4+ T cells. These receptors were collected from a man younger than 30 with type 1 diabetes.

This clone was counted between two and nine times. The chain couples TRBV2 to TRBJ1-5; a weak D match, TRBD1 (5 bases). The V end lost 10 bases, the J end lost 2 bases, and 18 bases lay between the germline ends. Germline V lookup: CDR1 SNHLY, CDR2 FYNNEI. The CDR3 sequence is 15 residues long. The CDR3 region has the DNA TGTGCCACCTCCCCCGGGGGGGGAGGCAATCAGCCCCAGCATTTT. It specifies CATSPGGGGNQPQHF.

This clone occurred a few times. This sequence joins TRBV5-1 and TRBJ2-3, with D possibly being TRBD2 (5 bases). V was pared by 0 bases and J by 2 bases, with 10 bases between. This CDR3 has 15 amino acids. Germline CDR1 SGHRS, CDR2 YFSETQ. The CDR3 DNA reads as TGCGCCAGCAGCTTGGCTCTAGCCGACACAGATACGCAGTATTTT. This sequence encodes CASSLALADTDTQYF.